This T cell receptor (beta chain) was captured in a study of shared clonotypes between healthy human individuals. Study-wide results and limits: Naive CD4 clonotypes were shared across several donors at 4% to 5%.

For this clone: What it binds is not known.

V was pared by 8 bases and J by 11 bases, with 5 bases of the junction left unmatched. CDR1 MDHEN and CDR2 SYDVKM come from the germline V gene. The CDR3 extends over 10 amino acids. The protocol was immunoSEQ multiplex PCR, while the TCRdb copy is restricted to in-frame clones and leaves out a portion. Seen here are over a million clones, over 95% observed once, and the top ten hold roughly 1.1%. The clonotype comes from a man younger than 45 in good health. Material for sequencing was naive CD4+ T cells sorted from blood. Subset: CD45RA+ positively selected. The V gene is TRBV28, the J gene TRBJ1-1, with TRBD1 identical over 7 bases. The CDR3 is CASGTVRAFF. CDR3 coding DNA: TGTGCCAGCGGGACAGTTCGTGCTTTCTTT. The full variable domain, in which reference TRBV28 and TRBJ1-1 provide the parts outside the CDR3, is DVKVTQSSRYLVKRTGEKVFLECVQDMDHENMFWYRQDPGLGLRLIYFSYDVKMKEKGDIPEGYSVSREKKERFSLILESASTNQTSMYLCASGTVRAFFGQGTRLTVV.